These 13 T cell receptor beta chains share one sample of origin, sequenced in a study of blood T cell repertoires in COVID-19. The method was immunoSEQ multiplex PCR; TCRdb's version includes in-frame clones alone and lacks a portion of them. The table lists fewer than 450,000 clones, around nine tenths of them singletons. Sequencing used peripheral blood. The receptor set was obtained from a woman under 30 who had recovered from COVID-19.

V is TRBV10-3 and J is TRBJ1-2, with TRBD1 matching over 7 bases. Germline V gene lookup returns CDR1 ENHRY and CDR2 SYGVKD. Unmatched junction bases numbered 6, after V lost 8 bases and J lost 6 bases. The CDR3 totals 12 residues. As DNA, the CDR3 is TGTGCCATCGGGGAGACAGGGAATGGCTACACCTTC. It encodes CAIGETGNGYTF.

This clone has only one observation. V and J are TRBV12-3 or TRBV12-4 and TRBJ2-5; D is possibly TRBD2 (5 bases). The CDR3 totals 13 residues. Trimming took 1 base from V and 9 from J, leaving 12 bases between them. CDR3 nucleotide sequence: TGTGCCAGCAGTTTAGACCCATCGAGGGCCCAGTACTTC. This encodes CASSLDPSRAQYF.

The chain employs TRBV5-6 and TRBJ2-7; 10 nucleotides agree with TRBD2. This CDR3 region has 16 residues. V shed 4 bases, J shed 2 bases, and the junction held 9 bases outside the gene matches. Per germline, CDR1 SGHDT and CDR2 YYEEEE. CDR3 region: CASSQLGLAGAYEQYV. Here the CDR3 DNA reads TGTGCCAGCAGCCAGCTCGGGCTAGCGGGGGCCTACGAGCAGTACGTC.

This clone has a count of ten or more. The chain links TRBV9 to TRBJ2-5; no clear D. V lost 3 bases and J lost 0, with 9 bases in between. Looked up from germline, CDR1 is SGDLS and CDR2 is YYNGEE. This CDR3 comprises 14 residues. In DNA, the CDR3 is TGTGCCAGCAGCGCTTCAGGATACCAAGAGACCCAGTACTTC. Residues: CASSASGYQETQYF.

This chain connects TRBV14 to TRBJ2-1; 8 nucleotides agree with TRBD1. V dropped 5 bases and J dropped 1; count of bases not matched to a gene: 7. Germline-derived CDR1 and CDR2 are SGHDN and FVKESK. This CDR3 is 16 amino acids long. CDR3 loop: CASSSTGVESYNEQFF. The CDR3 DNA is TGTGCCAGCAGCTCGACAGGGGTAGAATCCTACAATGAGCAGTTCTTC.

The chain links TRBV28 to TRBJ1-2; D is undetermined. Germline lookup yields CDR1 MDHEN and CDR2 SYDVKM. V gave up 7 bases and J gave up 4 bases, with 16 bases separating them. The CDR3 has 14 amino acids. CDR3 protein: CASTSENQRYGYTF. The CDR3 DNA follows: TGTGCCAGCACCTCAGAAAATCAGCGCTATGGCTACACCTTC.

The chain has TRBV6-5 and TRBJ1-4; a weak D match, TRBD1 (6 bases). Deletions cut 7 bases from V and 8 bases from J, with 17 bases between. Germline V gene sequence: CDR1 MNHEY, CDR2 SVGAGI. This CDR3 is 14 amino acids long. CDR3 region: CASNWGGQGEKLFF. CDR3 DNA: TGTGCCAGCAACTGGGGGGGGCAGGGGGAAAAACTGTTTTTT.

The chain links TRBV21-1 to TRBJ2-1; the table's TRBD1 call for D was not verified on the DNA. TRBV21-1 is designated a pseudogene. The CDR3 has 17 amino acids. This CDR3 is CASSNIGTGSFDNEQFF. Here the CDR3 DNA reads TGTGCCAGCAGCAACATAGGGACAGGGAGTTTTGACAATGAGCAGTTCTTC.

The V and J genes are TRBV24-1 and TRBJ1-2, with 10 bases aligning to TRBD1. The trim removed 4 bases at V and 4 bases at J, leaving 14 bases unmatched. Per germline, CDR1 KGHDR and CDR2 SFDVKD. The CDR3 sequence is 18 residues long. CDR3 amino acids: CATSDARTGGASGYGYTF. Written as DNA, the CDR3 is TGTGCCACCAGTGACGCTCGGACAGGGGGGGCATCTGGCTATGGCTACACCTTC.

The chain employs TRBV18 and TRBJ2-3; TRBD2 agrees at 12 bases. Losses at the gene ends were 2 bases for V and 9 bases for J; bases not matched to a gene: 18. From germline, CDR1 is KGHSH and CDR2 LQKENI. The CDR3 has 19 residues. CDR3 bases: TGTGCCAGCTCACCAACACTAGCGGGAGGCCCCGGAGGAATTGAAACGCAGTATTTT. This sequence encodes CASSPTLAGGPGGIETQYF. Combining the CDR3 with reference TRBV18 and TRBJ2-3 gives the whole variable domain NAGVMQNPRHLVRRRGQEARLRCSPMKGHSHVYWYRQLPEEGLKFMVYLQKENIIDESGMPKERFSAEFPKEGPSILRIQQVVRGDSAAYFCASSPTLAGGPGGIETQYFGPGTRLTVL.

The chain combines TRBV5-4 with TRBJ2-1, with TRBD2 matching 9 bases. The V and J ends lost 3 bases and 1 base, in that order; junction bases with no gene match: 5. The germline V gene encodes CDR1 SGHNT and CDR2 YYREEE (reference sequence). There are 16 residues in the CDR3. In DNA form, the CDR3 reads TGTGCCAGCAGCTGGGTGACTAGCGGTTCCTACAATGAGCAGTTCTTC. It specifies CASSWVTSGSYNEQFF.

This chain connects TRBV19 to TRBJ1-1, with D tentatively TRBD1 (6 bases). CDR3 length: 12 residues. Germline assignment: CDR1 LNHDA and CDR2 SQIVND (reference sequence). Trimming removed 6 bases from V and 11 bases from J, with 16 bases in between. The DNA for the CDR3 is TGTGCCAGTAGGCACACAGGGTCGACGGCTTTCTTT. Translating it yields CASRHTGSTAFF.

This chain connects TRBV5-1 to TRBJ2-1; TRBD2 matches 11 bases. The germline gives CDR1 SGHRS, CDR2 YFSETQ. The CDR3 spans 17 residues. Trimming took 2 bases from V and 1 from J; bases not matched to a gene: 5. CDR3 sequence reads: CASSFRTSGLSYNEQFF. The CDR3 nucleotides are TGCGCCAGCAGCTTCAGGACTAGCGGGTTATCCTACAATGAGCAGTTCTTC.